This T cell receptor (beta chain) is from a study of cytomegalovirus exposure and HLA in healthy donors. Study overall: The 120 or so validation repertoires used a platform that matched the one used for the approximately 610 first-cohort repertoires, as a later analysis reported.

Trimming left V 2 bases short and J 0 bases short, with 7 bases between. Germline V CDR1 and CDR2: SQVTM, ANQGSEA. CDR3 length: 13 amino acids. Of note for this clone: Its antigen is currently unknown.

Measured with immunoSEQ multiplex PCR; TCRdb has only the in-frame clones, and not every one. The sample records a few hundred thousand clones, about nine tenths being singletons. Study conclusions and caveats: It was reported that the classifier diagnosed cytomegalovirus status with high specificity and sensitivity in both the original and validation cohorts.

V and J are TRBV29-1 and TRBJ1-1; unclear D gene. Sample: PBMCs. This receptor was taken from a woman younger than 35 in good health and CMV-seronegative. The CDR3, as DNA: TGCAGCGTTGAATCGGGGATGAACACTGAAGCTTTCTTT. It specifies CSVESGMNTEAFF.